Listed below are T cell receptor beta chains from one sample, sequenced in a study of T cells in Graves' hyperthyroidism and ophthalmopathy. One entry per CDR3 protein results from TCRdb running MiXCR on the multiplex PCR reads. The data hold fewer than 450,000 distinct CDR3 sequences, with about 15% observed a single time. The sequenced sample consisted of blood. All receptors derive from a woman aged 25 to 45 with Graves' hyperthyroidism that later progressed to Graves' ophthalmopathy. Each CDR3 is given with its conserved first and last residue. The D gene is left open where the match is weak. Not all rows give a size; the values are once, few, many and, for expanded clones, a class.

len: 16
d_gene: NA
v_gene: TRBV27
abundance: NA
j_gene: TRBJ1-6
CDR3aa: CASSARVSSYNSPLHF
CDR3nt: TGTGCCAGCAGTGCCAGGGTTAGCTCCTATAATTCACCCCTCCACTTT

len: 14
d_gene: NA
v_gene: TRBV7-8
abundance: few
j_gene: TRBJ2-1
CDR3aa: CASSTGGGYNEQFF
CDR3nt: TGTGCCAGCAGCACAGGGGGGGGCTACAATGAGCAGTTCTTC

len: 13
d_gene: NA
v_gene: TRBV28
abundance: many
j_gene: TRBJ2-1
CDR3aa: CASSSRFDNEQFF
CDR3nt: TGTGCCAGCAGTTCCCGATTTGACAATGAGCAGTTCTTC

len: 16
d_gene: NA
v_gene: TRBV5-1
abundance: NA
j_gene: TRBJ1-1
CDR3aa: CASSLEDTGTNTEAFF
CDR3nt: TGCGCCAGCAGCTTGGAGGATACAGGGACCAACACTGAAGCTTTCTTT

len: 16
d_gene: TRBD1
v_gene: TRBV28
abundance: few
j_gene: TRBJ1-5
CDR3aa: CASRSFQGAGSQPQHF
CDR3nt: TGTGCCAGCAGGTCGTTTCAGGGGGCAGGGTCTCAGCCCCAGCATTTT

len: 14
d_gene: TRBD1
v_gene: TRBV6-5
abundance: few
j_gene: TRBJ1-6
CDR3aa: CASSYGTGVSPLHF
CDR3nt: TGTGCCAGCAGTTACGGGACAGGGGTGTCACCCCTCCACTTT

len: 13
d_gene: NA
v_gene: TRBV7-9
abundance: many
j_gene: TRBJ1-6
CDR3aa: CASTSTLNSPLHF
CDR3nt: TGTGCCAGCACCTCCACCCTTAATTCACCCCTCCACTTT

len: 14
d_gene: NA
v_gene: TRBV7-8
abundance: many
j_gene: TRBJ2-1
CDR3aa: CASSSPVPGDEQFF
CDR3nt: TGTGCCAGCAGCTCCCCCGTCCCGGGAGATGAGCAGTTCTTC

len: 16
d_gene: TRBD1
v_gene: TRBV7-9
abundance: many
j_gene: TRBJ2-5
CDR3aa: CASSPPPTGPGETQYF
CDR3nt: TGTGCCAGCAGTCCCCCGCCGACAGGGCCTGGGGAGACCCAGTACTTC

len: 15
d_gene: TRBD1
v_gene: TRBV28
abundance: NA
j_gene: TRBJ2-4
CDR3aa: CASSFSPGQGVIQYF
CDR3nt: TGTGCCAGCAGTTTTTCACCGGGACAGGGAGTCATTCAGTACTTC

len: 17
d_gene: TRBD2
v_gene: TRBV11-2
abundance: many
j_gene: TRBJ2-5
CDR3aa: CASSLLAGELLTKTQYF
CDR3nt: TGTGCCAGCAGCTTATTAGCGGGGGAGTTACTGACGAAGACCCAGTACTTC

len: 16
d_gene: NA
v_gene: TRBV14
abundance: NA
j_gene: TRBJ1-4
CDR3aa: CASSHSATGHNEKLFF
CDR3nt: TGTGCCAGCAGCCATTCGGCTACAGGACACAATGAAAAACTGTTTTTT

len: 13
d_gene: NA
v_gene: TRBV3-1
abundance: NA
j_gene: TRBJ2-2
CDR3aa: CASSQDPPGELFF
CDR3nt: TGTGCCAGCAGCCAAGACCCGCCCGGGGAGCTGTTTTTT